A selection of T cell receptor beta chains follows, all from one sample in a study of shared clonotypes between healthy human individuals. This table comes from immunoSEQ multiplex PCR, and its TCRdb copy is limited to in-frame clones, with some not included. The data hold about 2.3 million clones, with more than 85% observed a single time. The material sequenced was naive CD4+ T cells from PBMCs. Source of these receptors: a man aged 18 to 30 in good health. Some clones in this sample may be carry-over from other donors' samples. Each CDR3 is given with its conserved first and last residue. D genes are given only for firm matches.

v_gene	j_gene	d_gene	CDR3nt	CDR3aa
TRBV25-1	TRBJ1-1	.	TGTGCCAGCAGTGACCCATCCAGGGGAGGGACTGAAGCTTTCTTT	CASSDPSRGGTEAFF
TRBV5-1	TRBJ1-1	TRBD1	TGCGCCAGCAGCTGGAGACAGGGTAAAACCCCTGAAGCTTTCTTT	CASSWRQGKTPEAFF
TRBV7-9	TRBJ1-4	.	TGTGCCAGCAGCTTAGCAGGCAGGGGAAATGAAAAACTGTTTTTT	CASSLAGRGNEKLFF
TRBV18	TRBJ2-3	.	TGTGCCAGCTCACCACGGGAGGACCTAACAGATACGCAGTATTTT	CASSPREDLTDTQYF
TRBV5-5	TRBJ1-3	TRBD1	TGTGCCAGCAGCTTTTGGACAGGGGAATATTACTCTGGAAACACCATATATTTT	CASSFWTGEYYSGNTIYF
TRBV5-8	TRBJ1-5	.	TGTGCCAGCAGCTTGACGCAGACGGAATATAGCAATCAGCCCCAGCATTTT	CASSLTQTEYSNQPQHF
TRBV6-5	TRBJ1-2	.	TGTGCCAGCAGCCTCCGCATGGGCGGCTACACCTTC	CASSLRMGGYTF
TRBV9	TRBJ1-5	TRBD1	TGTGCCAGCAGCGGGGGGACAGGCCCCAATCAGCCCCAGCATTTT	CASSGGTGPNQPQHF
TRBV5-1	TRBJ2-2	.	TGCGCCAGCAGCTTGGAAGCCTATACTCTTAACACCGGGGAGCTGTTTTTT	CASSLEAYTLNTGELFF
TRBV7-9	TRBJ2-5	.	TGTGCCAGCAGCTGGACAGTACAAGAGACCCAGTACTTC	CASSWTVQETQYF
TRBV23-1	TRBJ2-2	.	TGCGCCAGCCCTTTCCGGGCTCAAGGGGACACCGGGGAGCTGTTTTTT	CASPFRAQGDTGELFF
TRBV7-8	TRBJ2-1	TRBD2	TGTGCCAGCAGCTTGGGACTAGTCAATGAGCAGTTCTTC	CASSLGLVNEQFF
TRBV5-1	TRBJ1-5	.	TGCGCCAGCAGCTTGATACAGGGCCAGCCCCAGCATTTT	CASSLIQGQPQHF
TRBV7-9	TRBJ2-5	TRBD1	TGTGCCAGCAGCTCCTATGTGGACAGGGGATTTTCTTCCCAGTACTTC	CASSSYVDRGFSSQYF
TRBV7-2	TRBJ2-3	.	TGTGCCAGCAGCTTAGCTCCTGGCCCAGATACGCAGTATTTT	CASSLAPGPDTQYF
TRBV11-2	TRBJ2-3	.	TGTGCCAGCAGCCTCCCAGGGGCGCAGGTAGATACGCAGTATTTT	CASSLPGAQVDTQYF
TRBV2	TRBJ1-2	.	TGTGCCAGCAGTGATTGGAACGGCGGCAACTATGGCTACACCTTC	CASSDWNGGNYGYTF
TRBV27	TRBJ1-1	.	TGTGCCAGCAGTCCAATAGCTAGGGACATTAAACGGGGAACCACTGAAGCTTTCTTT	CASSPIARDIKRGTTEAFF
TRBV2	TRBJ2-7	TRBD1	TGTGCCAACGGCCGGGACAGGGGCTCCTACGAGCAGTACTTC	CANGRDRGSYEQYF
TRBV7-3	TRBJ2-6	.	TGTGCCAGCAGCTCCCCAGGGGCTGGGGCCAACGTCCTGACTTTC	CASSSPGAGANVLTF